This T cell receptor (beta chain) was recovered during a study of T cell changes during pregnancy in multiple sclerosis. This clone was seen a single time. CDR3 size: 16 residues. J gave up 5 bases and V 7 bases, and 16 bases lay outside the gene matches. CDR1 and CDR2 from the germline V gene are SGHRS and YFSETQ. TCRdb's table, derived via immunoSEQ multiplex PCR, lists solely in-frame clones and lacks some. This table holds tens of thousands of clones, around nine tenths found once. This sample comprised CD4+ T cells from peripheral blood mononuclear cells, obtained in the second trimester of pregnancy. The sequence derives from a female donor in good health, enrolled as a control in a pregnancy study. This chain links TRBV5-1 with TRBJ2-3, with 7 bases that match TRBD2. The CDR3 DNA sequence: TGCGCCAGCGCCGATTCCTCGGGAGGTGTGAAAGATACGCAGTATTTT. Protein sequence: CASADSSGGVKDTQYF.